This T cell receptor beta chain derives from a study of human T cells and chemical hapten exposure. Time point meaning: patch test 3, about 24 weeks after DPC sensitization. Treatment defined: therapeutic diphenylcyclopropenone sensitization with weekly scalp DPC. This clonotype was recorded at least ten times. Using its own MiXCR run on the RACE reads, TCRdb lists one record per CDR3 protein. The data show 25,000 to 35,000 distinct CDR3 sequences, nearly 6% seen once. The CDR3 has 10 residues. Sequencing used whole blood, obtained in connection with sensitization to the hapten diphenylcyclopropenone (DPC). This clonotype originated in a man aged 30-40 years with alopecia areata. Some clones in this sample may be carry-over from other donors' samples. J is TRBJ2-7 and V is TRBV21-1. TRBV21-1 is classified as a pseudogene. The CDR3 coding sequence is TGTGCCAGCCCCACCTACGAGCAGTACTTC. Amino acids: CASPTYEQYF.